The source of this T cell receptor beta chain is a study of prognosis after radiotherapy for stage I lung cancer (dated by TCRdb to about 2021). Notes on the research overall: Over 15 stage I NSCLC patients were enrolled in Nanjing, China, between early 2018 and January 2019. Peripheral blood TCR beta repertoires were profiled in stage I NSCLC patients before and after stereotactic body radiotherapy, and the study then linked these repertoires to distant failure. The cohort was made up of around 14 men and a handful of women, with a median age of approximately 74 years and an age range of about 50 to 95 years. SBRT was delivered in 3 to 5 fractions with a biologically effective dose of at least 100 Gy, and image-guided IMRT or VMAT was used for delivery. Four of the 19 patients developed distant metastases after SBRT, at a median of around seven months; the other 15 showed no significant progression. Squamous cell carcinoma histology was identified in roughly seven patients, and adenocarcinoma histology was identified in about a dozen patients. Oligometastatic NSCLC after surgical resection of the primary tumor was present in 4 or 5 patients, while newly diagnosed primary stage I lung tumors were present in 11 to 15. The study took one blood sample before SBRT and one after SBRT from each of 19 patients and sequenced all 40 or so samples. All patients were considered medically inoperable, owing to comorbidities in over ten and refusal of surgery in about seven. No patient received concurrent therapy alongside SBRT. General findings and caveats noted by the study authors: No adjustment for multiple comparisons was applied to any of the reported P values. Limitations of the study included a small cohort and short follow-up, and the study findings need independent validation. Differences in TRBV and TRBJ usage frequencies by metastasis status were reportedly observed in two V genes at baseline and in several V and two J genes after SBRT. Post-SBRT Shannon entropy and its change from baseline were lower in patients who developed distant metastases; baseline Shannon entropy was not associated with metastases. Tumor specificity of expanded TCR clones was not determined. After SBRT, the count of unique TCR clones dropped from a median of approximately 10,000 beforehand to roughly 7,000 afterward (Wilcoxon paired P=0.011).

The CDR3 covers 13 residues, taking in both the cysteine and the phenylalanine. Kept here is only the CDR3 DNA, which spans 39 bases and is read in frame from base 1. CDR1 and CDR2, looked up from the germline V gene, are MGHDK and SYGVNS. The junction carries 14 bases between V and J, which are trimmed by 7 bases and 5 bases respectively. Two rounds of multiplex PCR were performed to amplify the TCR beta CDR3 region from genomic DNA. In the first round of PCR, primers specific to each TRBV and TRBJ gene were used, and the primer sequences are filed in Chinese patent CN105087789A. Universal primers were used in the second PCR round. The Roche High Pure PCR Template Preparation Kit was used to extract genomic DNA from the frozen PBMCs. Paired-end sequencing with 151 bp reads was performed on the libraries using an Illumina HiSeq 3000. In the authors' own workflow: Raw reads lacking the multiplex PCR primer sequences were removed with CutAdapt. PEAR was used to merge high-quality paired reads into contigs. TRB V, D and J gene segments were assigned to each contig with MiXCR by alignment to reference sequences. CDR3 sequences were clustered by base quality and sequence similarity to remove sequencing errors. Shannon entropy, normalized by the natural log of the productive TCR sequence number, served as the measure of diversity. To get clonality, Shannon entropy was divided by the natural log of the number of unique clonotypes, and that result was subtracted from one. Using the Youden index from ROC curves, the researchers picked the repertoire-metric cut-offs for progression-free survival, and all analyses were carried out in R 3.5.3. TCRdb ran its own pipeline on the public reads, namely fastp trimming at Q25 and MiXCR clone calling, and kept in-frame beta chains. Duplicate CDR3 protein sequences are folded into a single record with the most common DNA and genes. The V and J calls reflect TCRdb's pipeline rather than the authors' work. The sample table holds tens of thousands of distinct CDR3 sequences, of which about 24% were seen once. The top ten hold less than 30% of the sample.

All patients had node-negative disease on CT and PET/CT, and none had a history of other malignancies or had previously received chemotherapy or radiotherapy. Around 5.5 milliliters of peripheral venous blood were drawn into EDTA tubes at each of two time points. PBMCs were isolated by Ficoll-Paque Plus density-gradient centrifugation. Samples were stored at -80°C immediately after collection until analysis. At least ten counts were recorded for this clonotype. The antigen it recognizes is unknown. Base qualities are not at hand, and no much larger clone is one base apart. The chain couples TRBV25-1 to TRBJ1-1, with the D segment identity uncertain. The clonotype was recovered from a donor at least 50 years old with non-small cell lung cancer. This specimen consisted of PBMCs, obtained before or after stereotactic body radiation therapy (not recorded which). The CDR3 region: CASNWEGDTEAFF. The nucleotide sequence is given as TGTGCCAGCAACTGGGAGGGTGATACTGAAGCTTTCTTT.